The source of this T cell receptor beta chain is a study of T cell responses to AZD1222 COVID-19 vaccine. Across the whole study: Analysis merged second doses at about 4 or about 12 weeks.

Repertoires were generated with immunoSEQ multiplex PCR, while TCRdb's copy carries only in-frame clones and drops some. The table shows around 100,000 clones, with 92% occurring only once. The CDR3 totals 12 residues. V gave up 6 bases and J gave up 1 base, with 7 bases separating them. The germline V gene encodes CDR1 SQVTM and CDR2 ANQGSEA. This chain connects TRBV29-1 to TRBJ1-5, with D possibly being TRBD1 (5 bases). This specimen consisted of peripheral blood, obtained on day 0 of AZD1222 vaccination. This receptor was obtained from an adult in good health. CDR3 sequence (DNA): TGCAGCGTCCGGGACAGCAATCAGCCCCAGCATTTT. It encodes CSVRDSNQPQHF.